This TCR beta chain was documented in a study of T cells in Graves' hyperthyroidism and ophthalmopathy. Study-wide findings and caveats: Model predictions of ophthalmopathy came a median around 6.5 months before onset.

Exclusion of a patient resulted from uncontrolled infection, other autoimmune disease, pregnancy or lactation. In regard to this clonotype: Antigen: not known.

Researchers took RNA transcripts and amplified the TCR beta CDR3 regions from them. HTBI primers were the set used in a first-round RT-PCR of the TCR CDR3. TCRdb redid the calling of the multiplex PCR reads with MiXCR, one entry per CDR3 protein. Of about 640,000 distinct CDR3 sequences in the sample, 20% to 25% were seen once. The CDR3 extends over 12 amino acids. Germline V gene lookup returns CDR1 SQVTM and CDR2 ANQGSEA. J gave up 6 bases and V 6 bases, and 6 bases lay outside the gene matches. The rearrangement uses TRBV29-1 and TRBJ2-7; 9 bases are a match to TRBD1. Sequences were obtained from blood. The source of this sequence is a man aged 30 to 45 with Graves' ophthalmopathy. The CDR3 DNA reads TGCAGCGTAGAACAGGGGGCCGGCGAGCAGTACTTC. Amino acid sequence: CSVEQGAGEQYF.